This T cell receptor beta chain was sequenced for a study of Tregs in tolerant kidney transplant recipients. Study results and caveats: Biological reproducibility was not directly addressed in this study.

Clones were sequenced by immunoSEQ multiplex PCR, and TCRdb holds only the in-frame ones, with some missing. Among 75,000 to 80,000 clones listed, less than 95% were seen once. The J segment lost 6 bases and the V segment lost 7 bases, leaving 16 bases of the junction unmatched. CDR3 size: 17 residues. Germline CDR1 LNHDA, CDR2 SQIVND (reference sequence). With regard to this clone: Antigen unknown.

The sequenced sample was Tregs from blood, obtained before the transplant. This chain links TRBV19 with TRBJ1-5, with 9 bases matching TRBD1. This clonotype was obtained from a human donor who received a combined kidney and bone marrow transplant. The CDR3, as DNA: TGTGCCAGTACCACTACAGGGGGCGGCGGGGCAGTTCAGCCCCAGCATTTT. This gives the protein CASTTTGGGGAVQPQHF.